These 32 T cell receptor beta chains originate from one sample sequenced in a study of CD8 T cells in ankylosing spondylitis (dated by TCRdb to 2016 to 2017). On the study overall, not on this receptor specifically: A TCR beta motif of roughly 8 highly homologous amino acid variants appeared characteristic of blood from ankylosing spondylitis patients.

Libraries came from 5' RACE. Sequencing relied on an Illumina HiSeq 2500. TCRdb took the public reads, trimmed them with fastp at Q25, ran MiXCR for clone calling and kept in-frame beta chains. Every distinct CDR3 protein forms one entry, paired with its most common genes and DNA. The sample profile shows about 500,000 distinct CDR3 sequences; about 13% of them were found once. Together, the top ten hold under 7.5% of the sample. For these TCRs, the target antigens are not known. Sequencing input: blood, either unsorted or a sorted T cell fraction (not recorded which). These receptors all stem from a male donor with ankylosing spondylitis.

In this sample, this clonotype turned up many times. The chain joins TRBV5-1 to TRBJ1-5; TRBD1 might be the D (5 bases). The CDR3 is 13 residues long. The ends were cut back, 0 bases at V and 6 bases at J, with 7 bases in the middle. CDR1 and CDR2 from the germline V gene are SGHRS and YFSETQ. Written as DNA, the CDR3 is TGCGCCAGCAGCTTGGGGGGCTCTCAGCCCCAGCATTTT. This sequence encodes CASSLGGSQPQHF.

This clonotype appeared a few times. The rearrangement joins TRBV5-1 to TRBJ2-5, with D hard to call. The CDR3 sequence is 16 residues long. Germline-derived CDR1 and CDR2 are SGHRS and YFSETQ. With 0 bases removed from V and 3 bases from J, the gap between germline ends came to 15 bases. DNA of the CDR3: TGCGCCAGCAGCTTGGAACGGACCGGTCTTGAAGAGACCCAGTACTTC. It encodes CASSLERTGLEETQYF. The full variable domain, rest sourced from reference TRBV5-1 and TRBJ2-5, is KAGVTQTPRYLIKTRGQQVTLSCSPISGHRSVSWYQQTPGQGLQFLFEYFSETQRNKGNFPGRFSGRQFSNSRSEMNVSTLELGDSALYLCASSLERTGLEETQYFGPGTRLLVL.

This clonotype has ten or more counts. At one of its ends the junction is not consistent with the germline gene, which may arise from a read error. The chain is built from TRBV5-1 and TRBJ1-3; no firm D call. Per the germline V gene, CDR1 is SGHRS and CDR2 is YFSETQ. The CDR3 extends over 15 amino acids. The CDR3, as DNA: TGTGCCAGCAGTTTAGCTGGAGCCTCTGGAAACACCATATATTTT. Amino acids: CASSLAGASGNTIYF.

V gene TRBV7-2 combines with J gene TRBJ1-2, with D uncertain. The CDR3 loop spans 16 amino acids. V was cut by 5 bases and J by 3 bases, with 19 bases left in between. Germline values: CDR1 SGHTA, CDR2 FQGNSA. CDR3 sequence (DNA): TGTGCCAGCAGCGGCATTTACCTCGAGGGCTACTATGGCTACACCTTC. Encoded protein: CASSGIYLEGYYGYTF. The variable domain in full, with the rest retrieved from reference TRBV7-2 and TRBJ1-2, is GAGVSQSPSNKVTEKGKDVELRCDPISGHTALYWYRQSLGQGLEFLIYFQGNSAPDKSGLPSDRFSAERTGGSVSTLTIQRTQQEDSAVYLCASSGIYLEGYYGYTFGSGTRLTVV.

The rearrangement links TRBV13 to TRBJ2-5; the match to TRBD1 covers 7 bases. CDR1 PRHDT and CDR2 FYEKMQ come from the germline V gene (reference sequence). The CDR3 loop spans 14 amino acids. V trimming: 5 bases; J trimming: 4 bases; junction bases outside the gene matches: 7. The CDR3 protein is CASSPQQGLETQYF. The DNA of the CDR3 is TGTGCCAGCAGCCCACAACAGGGGTTAGAGACCCAGTACTTC.

V gene TRBV5-1 combines with J gene TRBJ1-1, with 8 nucleotides matching TRBD1. The CDR3 has 15 amino acids. Germline V gene lookup returns CDR1 SGHRS and CDR2 YFSETQ. With V trimmed by 4 bases and J by 4 bases, 9 bases remained unmatched. The CDR3 region has the DNA TGCGCCAGCAGCCCCCCAGGGGGCGGAAGCACTGAAGCTTTCTTT. Residues: CASSPPGGGSTEAFF.

This clonotype was seen a few times. The genes are TRBV6-1 and TRBJ1-5; D remains ambiguous. CDR3 size: 14 residues. Germline V gives CDR1 MNHNS, CDR2 SASEGT. Trimming left V 1 base short and J 5 bases short, with 9 bases between. The CDR3, as DNA: TGTGCCAGCAGTGAAGGTCCATGGGATCAGCCCCAGCATTTT. Amino acids: CASSEGPWDQPQHF.

This clonotype was found many times. The chain uses TRBV5-1 and TRBJ2-5; 9 bases fit TRBD1. The V gene's germline CDR1 is SGHRS and CDR2 YFSETQ. The CDR3 covers 13 residues. The J segment lost 4 bases and the V segment lost 4 bases, leaving 2 bases of the junction unmatched. The DNA for the CDR3 is TGCGCCAGCAGCCCACAGGGGGCAGAGACCCAGTACTTC. Its translation: CASSPQGAETQYF.

The chain has TRBV10-2 and TRBJ2-4; 10 bases are shared with TRBD1. V lost 8 bases to trimming and J lost 5 bases; unmatched junction nucleotides: 12. Germline loops: CDR1 WSHSY, CDR2 SAAADI. This CDR3 contains 16 residues. The CDR3 region is CASQQQGGQGQNIQYF. CDR3 in DNA: TGCGCCAGCCAGCAGCAGGGGGGACAGGGGCAAAACATTCAGTACTTC.

This clonotype showed up just a few times. The chain recombines TRBV4-1 with TRBJ2-7, with D possibly being TRBD2 (5 bases). The germline V gene has CDR1 MGHRA and CDR2 YSYEKL. This CDR3 has 12 residues. Deletions cut 0 bases from V and 9 bases from J, with 9 bases between. The CDR3 protein is CASSQDRTVQYF. CDR3 nucleotides: TGCGCCAGCAGCCAAGATAGGACTGTGCAGTACTTC.

Only a few counts were recorded for this clonotype. The chain has TRBV3-1 and TRBJ2-3, with D unresolved. CDR3 length: 15 amino acids. Trimming took off 1 base at V and 0 bases at J, with 8 bases between the two ends. Germline values: CDR1 LGHDT, CDR2 YNNKEL (reference sequence). CDR3 DNA: TGTGCCAGCAGCCAAGTCCCTCTGAGCACAGATACGCAGTATTTT. This translates into CASSQVPLSTDTQYF.

The chain links TRBV25-1 to TRBJ2-1; D ambiguous. The germline V gene has CDR1 MGHDK and CDR2 SYGVNS. The length of the CDR3 is 13 residues. V gave up 0 bases and J gave up 3 bases, with 3 bases separating them. CDR3 sequence reads: CASSEYSYNEQFF. CDR3 bases: TGTGCCAGCAGTGAATACAGCTACAATGAGCAGTTCTTC. Based on the CDR3 plus reference TRBV25-1 and TRBJ2-1, the full variable domain is EADIYQTPRYLVIGTGKKITLECSQTMGHDKMYWYQQDPGMELHLIHYSYGVNSTEKGDLSSESTVSRIRTEHFPLTLESARPSHTSQYLCASSEYSYNEQFFGPGTRLTVL.

CDR3 sequence reads: CASSLDLGAGTGELFF. In nucleotides, the CDR3 is TGTGCCAGCAGCTTAGATCTGGGGGCCGGCACCGGGGAGCTGTTTTTT. The chain is built from TRBV11-2 and TRBJ2-2; the D gene is possibly TRBD1 (6 bases). There are 16 residues in the CDR3. V was pared by 0 bases and J by 4 bases, with 12 bases between. Germline-derived CDR1 and CDR2 are SGHAT and FQNNGV. Using reference TRBV11-2 and TRBJ2-2 for the parts outside the CDR3, the full variable domain is EAGVAQSPRYKIIEKRQSVAFWCNPISGHATLYWYQQILGQGPKLLIQFQNNGVVDDSQLPKDRFSAERLKGVDSTLKIQPAKLEDSAVYLCASSLDLGAGTGELFFGEGSRLTVL.

J is TRBJ2-1 and V is TRBV3-1; D is tentatively TRBD1 or TRBD2 (7 bases each). V was trimmed by 4 bases and J by 9 bases, leaving 25 bases between them. The V gene's germline CDR1 is LGHDT and CDR2 YNNKEL (reference sequence). CDR3 size: 17 residues. As DNA, the CDR3 is TGTGCCAGCAGCCCTTCCGAAGCGGGACAGTCTTATGGTGAGCAGTTCTTC. Translating it yields CASSPSEAGQSYGEQFF.

This clonotype was seen only a few times. CDR3: CASSETRQTQYF. The CDR3 DNA reads as TGCGCCAGCAGTGAAACCCGACAGACCCAGTACTTC. The chain employs TRBV10-2 and TRBJ2-5; D is uncertain. Germline V gene data show CDR1 as WSHSY and CDR2 as SAAADI. The ends were cut back, 3 bases at V and 6 bases at J, with 8 bases in the middle. This CDR3 spans 12 amino acids.

V gene TRBV20-1 combines with J gene TRBJ2-2, with 7 bases fitting TRBD1. The CDR3 consists of 14 residues. Germline V gives CDR1 DFQATT, CDR2 SNEGSKA (reference sequence). With V trimmed by 3 bases and J by 4 bases, 5 bases remained unmatched. The CDR3 DNA reads TGCAGTGCTAGTAGACAGGGAAGCACCGGGGAGCTGTTTTTT. It translates to CSASRQGSTGELFF.

V is TRBV20-1 and J is TRBJ1-3, with TRBD1 matching over 7 bases. This CDR3 comprises 15 residues. V shed 0 bases and J 6 bases; nucleotides not matched to a gene: 8. Germline V gene sequence: CDR1 DFQATT, CDR2 SNEGSKA (reference sequence). The CDR3 loop is CSARDPNRGQNTIYF. CDR3 sequence (DNA): TGCAGTGCTAGAGATCCAAACAGGGGACAAAACACCATATATTTT.

The genes are TRBV5-1 and TRBJ2-7, with 14 bases identical to TRBD2. CDR3 length equals 16 residues. Unmatched junction bases numbered 7, after V lost 5 bases and J lost 3 bases. In germline, CDR1 is SGHRS, CDR2 YFSETQ. The CDR3 DNA is TGCGCCAGCAGTAATGGCGGGACTAGCGGGAGCTACGAGCAGTACTTC. Translating gives CASSNGGTSGSYEQYF.

This rearrangement joins TRBV7-2 to TRBJ1-2, with TRBD1 matching 8 bases. This CDR3 region has 15 residues. After removal of 5 bases from V and 0 bases from J, the junction contained 5 bases not matched to a gene. Germline lookup yields CDR1 SGHTA and CDR2 FQGNSA. The CDR3 DNA sequence: TGTGCCAGCAGCCTCATGGACAGGGCTAACTATGGCTACACCTTC. This encodes CASSLMDRANYGYTF.

V gene TRBV7-9 combines with J gene TRBJ2-5, with D possibly matching TRBD2 (6 bases). CDR1 and CDR2 (germline): SEHNR, FQNEAQ (reference sequence). The CDR3 sequence is 17 residues long. V lost 2 bases, J lost 0 bases, and 16 bases lay in between. CDR3 bases: TGTGCCAGCAGCTTAAGCTCCGGGAGCCCGTACCAAGAGACCCAGTACTTC. Encoded protein: CASSLSSGSPYQETQYF.

This clonotype has just a few counts. The chain combines TRBV14 with TRBJ1-1, with D perhaps matching TRBD1 (5 bases). The CDR3 covers 15 residues. CDR1 SGHDN and CDR2 FVKESK come from the germline V gene. Trimming pared 1 base from V and 3 bases from J, leaving 12 bases between. The CDR3 loop reads CASSQGLWGYTEAFF. In DNA, the CDR3 is TGTGCCAGCAGCCAAGGCCTTTGGGGGTACACTGAAGCTTTCTTT.

This clonotype was counted at least ten times. The gene calls are TRBV15 and TRBJ2-3; D is uncertain. The V gene lost 2 bases and the J gene lost 0 bases, with 9 bases spanning the gap. The CDR3 runs to 15 residues. Germline values: CDR1 LNHNV, CDR2 YYDKDF (reference sequence). The CDR3: CATSRKLSSTDTQYF. The CDR3 nucleotides are TGTGCCACCAGCAGAAAACTATCTAGCACAGATACGCAGTATTTT.

The rearrangement uses TRBV30 and TRBJ1-2; D gene ambiguous. This CDR3 is 13 amino acids long. Germline assignment: CDR1 GTSNPN and CDR2 SVGIG (reference sequence). V was cut by 5 bases and J by 3 bases, with 13 bases left in between. CDR3 protein: CAWSKGSDYGYTF. CDR3 coding DNA: TGTGCCTGGTCCAAGGGTTCCGACTATGGCTACACCTTC. Complete variable domain (other parts from reference TRBV30 and TRBJ1-2): SQTIHQWPATLVQPVGSPLSLECTVEGTSNPNLYWYRQAAGRGLQLLFYSVGIGQISSEVPQNLSASRPQDRQFILSSKKLLLSDSGFYLCAWSKGSDYGYTFGSGTRLTVV.

This sequence joins TRBV14 and TRBJ1-1; D is unclear. V dropped 0 bases and J dropped 0 bases, with 8 bases sitting between them. CDR3 length equals 15 residues. Germline V gives CDR1 SGHDN, CDR2 FVKESK. The CDR3 is CASSQDQRMNTEAFF. CDR3 DNA sequence: TGTGCCAGCAGCCAAGATCAGAGGATGAACACTGAAGCTTTCTTT.

In this sample, this clonotype turned up a few times. The chain is built from TRBV20-1 and TRBJ1-5; D is perhaps TRBD1 (5 bases). Trimming shortened V by 2 bases and J by 7 bases, and 18 bases separated the two germline ends. Germline CDR1 and CDR2: DFQATT and SNEGSKA (reference sequence). This CDR3 spans 15 amino acids. The CDR3 nucleotides are TGCAGTGCTAGACCCGGGGGGACGGGTTGGCAGCCCCAGCATTTT. This codes for CSARPGGTGWQPQHF.

This chain links TRBV18 with TRBJ2-5, with 7 bases identical to TRBD1. The germline V gene has CDR1 KGHSH and CDR2 LQKENI. V shed 3 bases and J 5 bases; nucleotides not matched to a gene: 9. The CDR3 loop spans 15 amino acids. The CDR3 loop reads CASSPGWDSEETQYF. The CDR3 DNA reads as TGTGCCAGCTCACCCGGATGGGACAGTGAGGAGACCCAGTACTTC.

This clonotype showed up just a few times. The chain uses TRBV2 and TRBJ2-5; the match to TRBD2 covers 7 bases. Germline loops: CDR1 SNHLY, CDR2 FYNNEI. Unmatched junction bases numbered 6, after V lost 2 bases and J lost 3 bases. The CDR3 has 15 amino acids. In nucleotides, the CDR3 is TGTGCCAGCAGTGAACCCGTTGGGGGGGAAGAGACCCAGTACTTC. Its translation is CASSEPVGGEETQYF.

This clonotype was observed a few times. The rearrangement links TRBV3-1 to TRBJ1-4, with 7 positions matching TRBD1. The germline CDR1 and CDR2 sequences are LGHDT and YNNKEL (reference sequence). This CDR3 spans 15 amino acids. The ends lost 4 bases at V and 3 bases at J; junction bases unmatched: 5. This CDR3 is CASSPRGGANEKLFF. The CDR3 region has the DNA TGTGCCAGCAGCCCCAGGGGGGGGGCTAATGAAAAACTGTTTTTT.

This chain uses TRBV5-6 with TRBJ2-1; TRBD1 is a possible D gene (5 bases). Trimming took off 8 bases at V and 8 bases at J, with 29 bases between the two ends. Per the germline V gene, CDR1 is SGHDT and CDR2 is YYEEEE. The CDR3 is 17 residues long. The CDR3 sequence is CARGLGPPRPRLDEQFF. The CDR3 coding sequence is TGTGCCAGGGGCCTGGGGCCCCCCCGGCCGAGGTTGGATGAGCAGTTCTTC. Supplemented by reference TRBV5-6 and TRBJ2-1, the full variable domain reads DAGVTQSPTHLIKTRGQQVTLRCSPKSGHDTVSWYQQALGQGPQFIFQYYEEEERQRGNFPDRFSGHQFPNYSSELNVNALLLGDSALYLCARGLGPPRPRLDEQFFGPGTRLTVL.

The chain employs TRBV9 and TRBJ1-1, with a possible D match to TRBD1 (5 bases). V shed 5 bases and J shed 0 bases, with 14 bases lying between them. Germline V CDR1 and CDR2: SGDLS, YYNGEE. The CDR3 runs 15 residues. This CDR3 is CASSVTQGLNTEAFF. CDR3 sequence (DNA): TGTGCCAGCAGTGTGACCCAGGGTCTGAACACTGAAGCTTTCTTT.

This clonotype was found a few times. The chain is built from TRBV12-3 or TRBV12-4 and TRBJ2-5, with 7 bases lining up with TRBD1. The CDR3 spans 14 residues. V shed 3 bases, J shed 8 bases, and the junction held 9 bases outside the gene matches. The CDR3 loop reads CASSFPRDRETQYF. The DNA for the CDR3 is TGTGCCAGCAGTTTCCCCCGGGACAGAGAAACCCAGTACTTC.

The sample holds a few counts of this clonotype. The V gene is TRBV5-4, the J gene TRBJ2-5; 7 nucleotides match TRBD1. The V gene end was trimmed by 1 base and the J gene end by 4 bases; junction bases not matched to a gene: 7. The CDR3 runs 15 residues. Looked up from germline, CDR1 is SGHNT and CDR2 is YYREEE (reference sequence). The CDR3 nucleotides read TGTGCCAGCAGCTTGAGGACAGGTTTTACAGAGACCCAGTACTTC. The encoded protein is CASSLRTGFTETQYF.